This TCR beta chain was profiled in a study of blood T cell repertoires in COVID-19. Looking at the study overall: Whether acute or convalescent, the COVID-19 samples came from the United States, Italy and Spain. PBMCs, B-cell-depleted T cells, or T cells provided the cDNA or gDNA that made up the material.

As originally analysed: Amplifying reference gene primers gave estimates of nucleated cell counts. TCRdb's table, derived via immunoSEQ multiplex PCR, lists solely in-frame clones and lacks some. That table supplies the V and J calls and clone size; D and trimming were determined from the DNA. The repertoire consists of 150,000 to 200,000 clones, with about four fifths occurring once and the leading ten covering around 7%. CDR3 size: 12 residues. V shed 5 bases, J shed 11 bases, and the junction held 7 bases outside the gene matches. CDR1 is SEHNR, CDR2 FQNEAQ, per germline (reference sequence). This chain connects TRBV7-9 to TRBJ1-1, with 8 nucleotides matching TRBD1. Sequencing was performed on peripheral blood. This receptor was taken from a man between 65 and 79 years old with active or convalescent COVID-19. In nucleotides, the CDR3 is TGTGCCAGCAGCCGGGGACAGGCGGGGGCTTTCTTT. This translates into CASSRGQAGAFF.